This TCR beta chain is from a study of glioma-infiltrating T cells. The study, taken as a whole, reports: Above-expected tissue-blood divergence occurred in all gliomas, most in low-grade ones. Tissue and blood shared very few CDR3 sequences.

TCR alpha and beta CDR3 regions were amplified from RNA using iRepertoire nested multiplex PCR. Using its own MiXCR run on the multiplex PCR reads, TCRdb lists one record per CDR3 protein. Of about 1,100 distinct CDR3 sequences in the sample, about 32% are singletons; the top ten hold roughly 13%. This clonotype was seen a few times. Antigen: not known. As an off-target read in a library built for alpha chains, this beta chain has a frequency of little significance. This sequence originates from a human donor with low-grade glioma or glioblastoma, undergoing nonglioma brain surgery, or in good health (not recorded which). Sequenced sample: glioma tissue, nonneoplastic brain tissue, or PBMCs (not recorded which).

The CDR3 region is CSAGTSGGYNEQFF. The DNA for the CDR3 is TGCAGTGCTGGGACTAGCGGGGGCTACAATGAGCAGTTCTTC. The rearrangement uses TRBV20-1 and TRBJ2-1; the match to TRBD2 covers 14 bases. The CDR3 is 14 amino acids. V dropped 5 bases and J dropped 3; count of bases not matched to a gene: 0. CDR1 is DFQATT and CDR2 is SNEGSKA in the germline V gene (reference sequence).